Shown below are 27 T cell receptor beta chains from a single sample sequenced in a study of shared clonotypes between healthy human individuals. Sequencing used immunoSEQ multiplex PCR; TCRdb keeps in-frame clones, though not all of them. The sample gives more than 2 million clones, nearly 97% of which show up once; more than 0.1% is in the top ten. Sequenced: naive CD4+ T cells sorted from blood. Subset indicated: CD45RA+ positively selected. These receptors originate from a man aged 18 to 29 in good health.

This clone is a singleton in its sample. The J gene is TRBJ2-3, the V gene TRBV4-3; 8 nucleotides match TRBD2. Germline V CDR1 and CDR2: LGHNA, YSLEER. This CDR3 has 15 amino acids. The junction had 6 bases not matched to a gene; V was cut back by 3 bases and J by 4 bases. The CDR3 here is CASSHTSGSADTQYF. CDR3 bases: TGCGCCAGCAGCCACACCAGCGGGAGTGCAGATACGCAGTATTTT.

The chain carries TRBV30 and TRBJ2-5; a weak D match, TRBD1 (6 bases). This CDR3 spans 15 amino acids. Trimming removed 1 base at V and 5 bases at J, with 17 bases between. CDR1 is GTSNPN, CDR2 SVGIG, per germline (reference sequence). The CDR3 region has the DNA TGTGCCTGGAGTGCTGGGGACAAACCGGGGGAGACCCAGTACTTC. This encodes CAWSAGDKPGETQYF.

CDR3 amino acids: CASSQSGANVLTF. The CDR3, as DNA: TGTGCCAGCAGTCAGTCTGGGGCCAACGTCCTGACTTTC. The V gene is TRBV6-1, the J gene TRBJ2-6; D ambiguous. CDR1 MNHNS and CDR2 SASEGT come from the germline V gene. The V end was cut by 5 bases, the J end by 1 base, with 3 bases between. The CDR3 runs 13 residues.

A few counts support this clone. The chain is built from TRBV5-6 and TRBJ1-6, with D possibly TRBD1 on 5 matching bases. The CDR3 loop spans 14 amino acids. Germline V gene sequence: CDR1 SGHDT, CDR2 YYEEEE. The V end was cut by 0 bases, the J end by 7 bases, with 8 bases between. DNA of the CDR3: TGTGCCAGCAGCTTGGCAGGGCTCAATTCACCCCTCCACTTT. It encodes CASSLAGLNSPLHF. Combining the CDR3 with reference TRBV5-6 and TRBJ1-6 gives the whole variable domain DAGVTQSPTHLIKTRGQQVTLRCSPKSGHDTVSWYQQALGQGPQFIFQYYEEEERQRGNFPDRFSGHQFPNYSSELNVNALLLGDSALYLCASSLAGLNSPLHFGNGTRLTVT.

The chain links TRBV5-4 to TRBJ1-6, with D perhaps TRBD1 (5 bases). In germline, CDR1 is SGHNT, CDR2 YYREEE (reference sequence). V lost 6 bases and J lost 9, with 16 bases in between. The CDR3 loop spans 14 amino acids. As DNA, the CDR3 is TGTGCCAGCACTACGGTGGGGGGGACTTCACCCCTCCACTTT. Its translation is CASTTVGGTSPLHF.

A word on this clone: Different DNA sequences within this sample yield the same CDR3. The V and J genes are TRBV2 and TRBJ1-1; tentative D call: TRBD1 (5 bases). With 6 bases removed from V and 1 base from J, the gap between germline ends came to 9 bases. This CDR3 region has 13 residues. CDR1 is SNHLY, CDR2 FYNNEI, per germline. CDR3: CASRLTGNTEAFF. CDR3 sequence (DNA): TGTGCCAGCAGGCTTACAGGGAACACTGAAGCTTTCTTT.

The CDR3 DNA sequence: TGTGCCAGCAGTCCCTTTGAAAGTCCCGGCAGTGGTGGCTACACCTTC. Translating gives CASSPFESPGSGGYTF. The chain has TRBV27 and TRBJ1-2; no reliable D call. Trimming took off 5 bases at V and 7 bases at J, with 23 bases between the two ends. The CDR3 has 16 residues. The germline V gene has CDR1 MNHEY and CDR2 SMNVEV (reference sequence).

The chain links TRBV30 to TRBJ1-2; D unclear. Trimming stripped 2 bases from V and 4 bases from J, with 8 bases between. CDR3 size: 12 residues. Germline assignment: CDR1 GTSNPN and CDR2 SVGIG (reference sequence). The chain's CDR3 is CAWSTNSYGYTF. The CDR3 nucleotides are TGTGCCTGGAGTACAAACAGCTATGGCTACACCTTC.

As regards this clone: The identical CDR3 is also encoded by other nucleotide sequences in the sample. The chain links TRBV6-5 to TRBJ1-6; a weak D match, TRBD1 (5 bases). The CDR3 runs 14 residues. Germline lookup yields CDR1 MNHEY and CDR2 SVGAGI. V shed 6 bases and J shed 5 bases, with 11 bases lying between them. For the CDR3, the DNA is TGTGCCAGCAGCCGTACAGGAGATAATTCACCCCTCCACTTT. Translation: CASSRTGDNSPLHF.

V and J are TRBV11-2 and TRBJ2-2, with 8 bases aligning to TRBD1. Germline V gene data show CDR1 as SGHAT and CDR2 as FQNNGV. J gave up 0 bases and V 9 bases, and 6 bases lay outside the gene matches. This CDR3 is 15 amino acids long. The CDR3 DNA follows: TGTGCCAGTAGTAGGGGACAGGCGAACACCGGGGAGCTGTTTTTT. Translation: CASSRGQANTGELFF.

The J gene is TRBJ1-4, the V gene TRBV4-1; D not resolved. With 1 base removed from V and 0 bases from J, the gap between germline ends came to 3 bases. The CDR3 extends over 14 amino acids. Germline V CDR1 and CDR2: MGHRA, YSYEKL. The CDR3 spells CASSQASTNEKLFF. CDR3 nucleotides: TGCGCCAGCAGCCAAGCCTCAACTAATGAAAAACTGTTTTTT.

The CDR3 nucleotides are TGTGCCACCAGCAGAGATGGGCTAGCGGACACAGATACGCAGTATTTT. The encoded protein is CATSRDGLADTDTQYF. The chain joins TRBV15 to TRBJ2-3, with TRBD2 matching 7 bases. After removal of 0 bases from V and 2 bases from J, the junction contained 5 bases not matched to a gene. The CDR3 has 16 residues. Germline assignment: CDR1 LNHNV and CDR2 YYDKDF (reference sequence).

The chain joins TRBV5-1 to TRBJ1-3, with a weak D call TRBD1 (5 bases). V was shortened by 2 bases and J by 4 bases, with 10 bases between the two germline ends. Per germline, CDR1 SGHRS and CDR2 YFSETQ. This CDR3 has 14 residues. The CDR3 nucleotides are TGCGCCAGCAGCTTTCCAGGGTCCGGAAACACCATATATTTT. This sequence encodes CASSFPGSGNTIYF.

On this clone itself: Compared with germline, one end of the junction differs, possibly owing to a read error. The chain recombines TRBV2 with TRBJ2-7, with 11 bases identical to TRBD2. Germline CDR1 is SNHLY and CDR2 is FYNNEI. CDR3 size: 22 residues. The CDR3 spells CASSEITFSGRARRVRDYGQYF. In DNA, the CDR3 is TGTGCCAGCAGTGAGATCACTTTTAGCGGGAGGGCCCGAAGGGTACGCGACTACGGGCAGTACTTC.

This rearrangement joins TRBV7-2 to TRBJ1-5; D is unresolved. V was shortened by 0 bases and J by 0 bases, with 3 bases between the two germline ends. This CDR3 comprises 14 residues. Per germline, CDR1 SGHTA and CDR2 FQGNSA. CDR3 DNA sequence: TGTGCCAGCAGCTTAGCCTTTAGCAATCAGCCCCAGCATTTT. It yields the protein CASSLAFSNQPQHF.

The chain combines TRBV2 with TRBJ2-4; no clear D gene. Trimming pared 2 bases from V and 6 bases from J, leaving 11 bases between. CDR3 length: 14 residues. Looked up from germline, CDR1 is SNHLY and CDR2 is FYNNEI. This CDR3 is CASSEPIKGNIQYF. CDR3 nucleotides: TGTGCCAGCAGTGAACCGATTAAGGGAAACATTCAGTACTTC.

J is TRBJ1-5 and V is TRBV27, with a possible D match to TRBD1 (6 bases). The germline gives CDR1 MNHEY, CDR2 SMNVEV (reference sequence). Trimming left V 6 bases short and J 0 bases short, with 12 bases between. There are 15 residues in the CDR3. The CDR3 is CASSPDRFSNQPQHF. As DNA, the CDR3 is TGTGCCAGCAGCCCTGACAGGTTTAGCAATCAGCCCCAGCATTTT.

The chain has TRBV5-1 and TRBJ2-2; no clear D gene. CDR3 length equals 15 residues. CDR1 is SGHRS and CDR2 is YFSETQ in the germline V gene. V gave up 0 bases and J gave up 6 bases, with 12 bases separating them. The CDR3 reads CASSLVASIAGELFF. CDR3 nucleotide sequence: TGCGCCAGCAGCTTGGTAGCCAGTATCGCCGGGGAGCTGTTTTTT.

The chain carries TRBV6-6 and TRBJ1-6; D may be TRBD1 (5 bases). The germline V gene encodes CDR1 MNHNY and CDR2 SVGAGI (reference sequence). V was clipped by 6 bases and J by 7 bases, with 13 bases between them. The CDR3 consists of 14 residues. The DNA of the CDR3 is TGTGCCAGCAGCGGACAATTAGGGAATTCACCCCTCCACTTT. Translation gives CASSGQLGNSPLHF.

V usage is TRBV7-2 and J usage is TRBJ2-1; D remains ambiguous. The germline V gene has CDR1 SGHTA and CDR2 FQGNSA. This CDR3 region has 16 residues. Trimming cost V 0 bases and J 2 bases, with 11 bases left between them. The CDR3 loop reads CASSLAGGSTYNEQFF. For the CDR3, the DNA is TGTGCCAGCAGCTTAGCAGGTGGCTCCACCTACAATGAGCAGTTCTTC.

This clone was seen just once. J is TRBJ1-1 and V is TRBV5-1, with D possibly being TRBD1 (5 bases). Trimming cost V 4 bases and J 0 bases, with 10 bases left between them. This CDR3 is 14 amino acids long. Germline assignment: CDR1 SGHRS and CDR2 YFSETQ. The CDR3 DNA reads TGCGCCAGCAGCGACGGGACGGTGAACACTGAAGCTTTCTTT. Translating gives CASSDGTVNTEAFF.

The V gene is TRBV5-4, the J gene TRBJ2-3; a possible D gene is TRBD1 (5 bases). From germline, CDR1 is SGHNT and CDR2 YYREEE (reference sequence). The CDR3 contains 13 residues. V was pared by 4 bases and J by 4 bases, with 10 bases between. The CDR3 DNA follows: TGTGCCAGCAGCGCTCAGGGCGCAGATACGCAGTATTTT. Amino acids: CASSAQGADTQYF.

As concerns this clone: Other DNA sequences within the sample encode an identical CDR3. The chain employs TRBV28 and TRBJ1-2; D not certain. Germline CDR1 and CDR2: MDHEN and SYDVKM. The CDR3 runs 11 residues. V lost 8 bases and J lost 0, with 4 bases in between. CDR3 nucleotide sequence: TGTGCCAGCTCGACTAACTATGGCTACACCTTC. This translates into CASSTNYGYTF.

The chain combines TRBV25-1 with TRBJ2-7; no clear D gene. V lost 7 bases and J 0 bases, leaving 13 bases between the germline ends. The germline V gene has CDR1 MGHDK and CDR2 SYGVNS. The CDR3 runs 14 residues. DNA of the CDR3: TGTGCCAGCACCGACACACGGAGCTCCTACGAGCAGTACTTC. Protein: CASTDTRSSYEQYF.

This clone was observed once. The chain links TRBV25-1 to TRBJ2-7; no firm D call. Germline V gene sequence: CDR1 MGHDK, CDR2 SYGVNS. The V end was cut by 6 bases, the J end by 1 base, with 7 bases between. The CDR3 extends over 12 amino acids. The DNA of the CDR3 is TGTGCCAGCAGCGAGGCGTCCTACGAGCAGTACTTC. The encoded protein is CASSEASYEQYF.

The chain links TRBV2 to TRBJ1-5, with 7 bases matching TRBD1. With V trimmed by 7 bases and J by 3 bases, 3 bases remained unmatched. This CDR3 is 13 amino acids long. Germline assignment: CDR1 SNHLY and CDR2 FYNNEI. CDR3 nucleotide sequence: TGTGCCAGCATGGACAGGTACAATCAGCCCCAGCATTTT. This gives the protein CASMDRYNQPQHF.

V gene TRBV30 combines with J gene TRBJ2-1; TRBD1 might be the D (6 bases). Trimming pared 5 bases from V and 0 bases from J, leaving 11 bases between. Germline V lookup: CDR1 GTSNPN, CDR2 SVGIG (reference sequence). The CDR3 spans 14 residues. CDR3 residues: CAWGGPSSYNEQFF. CDR3 sequence (DNA): TGTGCCTGGGGGGGCCCAAGCTCCTACAATGAGCAGTTCTTC.